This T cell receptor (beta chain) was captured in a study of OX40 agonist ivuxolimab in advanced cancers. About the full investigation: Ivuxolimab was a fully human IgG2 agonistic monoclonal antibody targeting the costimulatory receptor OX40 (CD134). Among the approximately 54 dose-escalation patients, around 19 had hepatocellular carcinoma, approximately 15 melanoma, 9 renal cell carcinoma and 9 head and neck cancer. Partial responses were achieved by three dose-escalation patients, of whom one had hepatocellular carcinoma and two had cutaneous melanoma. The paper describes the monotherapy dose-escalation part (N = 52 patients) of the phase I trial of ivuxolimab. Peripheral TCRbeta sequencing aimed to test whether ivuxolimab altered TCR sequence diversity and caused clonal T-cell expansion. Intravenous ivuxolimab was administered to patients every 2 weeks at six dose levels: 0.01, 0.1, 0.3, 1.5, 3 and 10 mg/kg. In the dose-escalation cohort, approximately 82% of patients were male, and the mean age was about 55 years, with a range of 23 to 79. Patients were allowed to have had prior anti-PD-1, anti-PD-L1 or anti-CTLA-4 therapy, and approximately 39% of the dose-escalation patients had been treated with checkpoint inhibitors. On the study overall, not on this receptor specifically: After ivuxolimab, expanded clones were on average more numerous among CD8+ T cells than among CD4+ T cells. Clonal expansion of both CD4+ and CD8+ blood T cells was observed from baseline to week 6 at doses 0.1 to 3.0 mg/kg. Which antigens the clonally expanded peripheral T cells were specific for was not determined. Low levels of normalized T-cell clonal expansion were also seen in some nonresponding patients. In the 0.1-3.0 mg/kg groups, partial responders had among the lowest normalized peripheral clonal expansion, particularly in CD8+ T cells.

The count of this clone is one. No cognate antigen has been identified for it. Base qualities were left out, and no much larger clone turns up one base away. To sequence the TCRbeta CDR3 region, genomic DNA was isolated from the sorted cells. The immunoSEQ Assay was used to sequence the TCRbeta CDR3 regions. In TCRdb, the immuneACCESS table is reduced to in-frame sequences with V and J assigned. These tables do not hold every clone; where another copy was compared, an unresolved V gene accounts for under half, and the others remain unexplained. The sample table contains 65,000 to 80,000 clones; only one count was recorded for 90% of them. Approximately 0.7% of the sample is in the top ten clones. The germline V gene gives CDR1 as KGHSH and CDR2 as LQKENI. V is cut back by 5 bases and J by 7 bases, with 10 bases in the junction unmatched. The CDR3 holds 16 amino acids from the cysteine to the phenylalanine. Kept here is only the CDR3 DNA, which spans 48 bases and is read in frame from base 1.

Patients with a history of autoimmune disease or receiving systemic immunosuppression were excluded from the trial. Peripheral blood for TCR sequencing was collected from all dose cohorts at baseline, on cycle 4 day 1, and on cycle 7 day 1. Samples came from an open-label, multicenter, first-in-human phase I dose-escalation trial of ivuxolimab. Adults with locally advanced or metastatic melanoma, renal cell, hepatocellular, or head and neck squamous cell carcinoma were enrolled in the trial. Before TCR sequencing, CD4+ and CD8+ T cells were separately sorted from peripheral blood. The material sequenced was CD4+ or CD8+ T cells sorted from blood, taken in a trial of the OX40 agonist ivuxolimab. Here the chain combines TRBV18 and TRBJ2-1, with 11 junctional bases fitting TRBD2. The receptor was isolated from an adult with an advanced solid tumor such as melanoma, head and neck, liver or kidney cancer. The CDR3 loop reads CASSGLAGGLQNEQFF. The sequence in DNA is TGTGCCAGCTCAGGGCTAGCGGGAGGTCTACAGAATGAGCAGTTCTTC.